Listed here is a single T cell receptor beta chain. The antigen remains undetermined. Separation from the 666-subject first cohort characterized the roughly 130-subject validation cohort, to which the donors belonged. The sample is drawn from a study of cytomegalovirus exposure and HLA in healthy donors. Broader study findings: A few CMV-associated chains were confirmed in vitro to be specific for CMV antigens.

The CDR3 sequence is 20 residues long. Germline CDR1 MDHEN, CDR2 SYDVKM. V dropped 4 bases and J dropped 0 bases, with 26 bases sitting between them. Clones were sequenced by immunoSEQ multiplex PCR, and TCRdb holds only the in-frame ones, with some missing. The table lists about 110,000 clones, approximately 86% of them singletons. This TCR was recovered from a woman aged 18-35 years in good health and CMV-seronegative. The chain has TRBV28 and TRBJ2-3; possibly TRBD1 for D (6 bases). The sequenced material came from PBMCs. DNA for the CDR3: TGTGCCAGCAGTTCCCCTCGAGAACTGACAGGCCCATCTAGCACAGATACGCAGTATTTT. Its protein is CASSSPRELTGPSSTDTQYF.